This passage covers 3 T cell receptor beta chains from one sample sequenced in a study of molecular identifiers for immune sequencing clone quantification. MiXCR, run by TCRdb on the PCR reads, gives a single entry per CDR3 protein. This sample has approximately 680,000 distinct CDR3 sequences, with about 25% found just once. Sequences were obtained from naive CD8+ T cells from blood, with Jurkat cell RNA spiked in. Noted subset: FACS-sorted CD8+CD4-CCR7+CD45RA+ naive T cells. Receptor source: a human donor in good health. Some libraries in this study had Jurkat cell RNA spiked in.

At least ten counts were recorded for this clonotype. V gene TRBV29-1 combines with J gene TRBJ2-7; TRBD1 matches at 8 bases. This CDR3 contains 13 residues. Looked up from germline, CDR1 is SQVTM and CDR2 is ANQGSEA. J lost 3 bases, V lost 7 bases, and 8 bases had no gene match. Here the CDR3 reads CSARTGRSYEQYF. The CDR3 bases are TGCAGCGCCAGGACAGGGAGGAGCTACGAGCAGTACTTC.

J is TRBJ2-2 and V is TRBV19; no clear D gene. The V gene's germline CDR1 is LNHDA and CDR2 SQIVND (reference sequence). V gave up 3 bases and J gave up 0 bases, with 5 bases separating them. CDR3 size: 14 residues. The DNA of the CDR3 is TGTGCCAGTAGTATTTTTACGAACACCGGGGAGCTGTTTTTT. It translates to CASSIFTNTGELFF.

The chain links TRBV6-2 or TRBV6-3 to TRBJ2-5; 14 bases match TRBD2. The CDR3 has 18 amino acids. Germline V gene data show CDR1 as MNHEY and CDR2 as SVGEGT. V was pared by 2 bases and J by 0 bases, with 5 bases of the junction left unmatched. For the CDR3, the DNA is TGTGCCAGCAGTTACCCGGGACTAGCGGGAGTGGACCAAGAGACCCAGTACTTC. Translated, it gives CASSYPGLAGVDQETQYF.